These T cell receptor beta chains were read from a single sample in a study of long-term antiretroviral therapy in people with HIV. The table came from immunoSEQ multiplex PCR; TCRdb's copy has only in-frame clones and leaves some out. The sample has around 24,000 clones, around 83% seen once. The sample in question was unsorted PBMCs, obtained 0.4 years after starting antiretroviral therapy. The receptor set was obtained from a man aged 45-65 years with HIV. The CDR3 runs from the conserved cysteine through the conserved F or W. A D gene is named only where the DNA matches it firmly. The size of a clone is reported for some rows only, either as once, few or many, or as a class for expanded clones.

V gene	D gene	clone size	J gene	CDR3 protein	CDR3 DNA
TRBV29-1	.	.	TRBJ2-2	CSVGTELNTGELFF	TGCAGCGTTGGGACGGAATTAAACACCGGGGAGCTGTTTTTT
TRBV5-1	.	.	TRBJ2-7	CASSLGRGRPYEQYF	TGCGCCAGCAGCTTGGGGCGGGGGCGGCCCTACGAGCAGTACTTC
TRBV4-1	TRBD2	.	TRBJ2-5	CASSQDLPSGGGETQYF	TGCGCCAGCAGCCAAGATCTTCCTAGCGGGGGCGGGGAGACCCAGTACTTC
TRBV5-1	.	.	TRBJ2-3	CASSFAFEGRGDTQYF	TGCGCCAGCAGCTTTGCCTTCGAGGGAAGAGGCGATACGCAGTATTTT
TRBV6-6	.	.	TRBJ2-5	CASSYSTPQTQYF	TGTGCCAGCAGTTACTCTACCCCTCAGACCCAGTACTTC
TRBV6-5	.	.	TRBJ2-3	CASSWSTKGGTDTQYF	TGTGCCAGCAGTTGGTCGACAAAGGGAGGCACAGATACGCAGTATTTT
TRBV7-8	.	few	TRBJ2-7	CASQTGSYEQYF	TGTGCCAGCCAGACAGGCTCCTACGAGCAGTACTTC
TRBV4-3	TRBD1	.	TRBJ1-1	CASSQGTGDAFF	TGCGCCAGCAGCCAGGGGACAGGGGACGCTTTCTTT
TRBV21-1	.	.	TRBJ2-2	CASSKDRGPSNTGELFF	TGTGCCAGCAGCAAAGATAGAGGCCCCTCGAACACCGGGGAGCTGTTTTTT
TRBV28	TRBD1	.	TRBJ2-7	CASSFMTGGRYEQYF	TGTGCCAGCAGTTTCATGACAGGGGGCCGCTACGAGCAGTACTTC
TRBV6-1	.	.	TRBJ1-6	CASSEVVGPLHF	TGTGCCAGCAGTGAAGTGGTGGGTCCCCTCCACTTT
TRBV27	TRBD1	.	TRBJ2-3	CASSLGQGVNTDTQYF	TGTGCCAGCAGTTTAGGGCAGGGGGTTAACACAGATACGCAGTATTTT
TRBV14	.	.	TRBJ2-1	CASSQESPRVSYNEQFF	TGTGCCAGCAGCCAAGAGAGTCCTAGAGTATCCTACAATGAGCAGTTCTTC
TRBV28	TRBD1	.	TRBJ1-2	CASSLTGVPSNYGYTF	TGTGCCAGCAGTCTAACAGGGGTCCCTTCTAACTATGGCTACACCTTC
TRBV18	TRBD1	.	TRBJ1-2	CASSPGTVNYGYTF	TGTGCCAGCTCACCGGGGACAGTTAACTATGGCTACACCTTC
TRBV5-1	.	.	TRBJ1-1	CASSLGGVNTEAFF	TGCGCCAGCAGCTTGGGGGGAGTGAACACTGAAGCTTTCTTT
TRBV5-1	.	.	TRBJ2-6	CASSLPQEANVLTF	TGCGCCAGCAGCTTACCACAGGAAGCCAACGTCCTGACTTTC
TRBV6-5	.	.	TRBJ2-7	CASSSGSYEQYF	TGTGCCAGCAGTTCGGGGTCCTACGAGCAGTACTTC
TRBV27	.	.	TRBJ1-5	CASSDRFNQPQHF	TGTGCCAGCAGTGACAGGTTCAATCAGCCCCAGCATTTT
TRBV9	TRBD1	.	TRBJ2-7	CASSQTGGFYEQYF	TGTGCCAGCAGCCAGACAGGGGGCTTTTACGAGCAGTACTTC
TRBV6-5	TRBD1	few	TRBJ2-2	CASSTGGADTGELFF	TGTGCCAGCAGTACAGGGGGCGCCGACACCGGGGAGCTGTTTTTT
TRBV29-1	TRBD1	.	TRBJ1-1	CSVIGGPTEAFF	TGCAGCGTGATAGGGGGCCCCACTGAAGCTTTCTTT
TRBV11-2	.	.	TRBJ2-5	CASSLDQGREIVETQYF	TGTGCCAGCAGCTTAGATCAGGGACGAGAAATTGTCGAGACCCAGTACTTC
TRBV6-5	.	once	TRBJ1-6	CASSYGTAPSSPLHF	TGTGCCAGCAGTTACGGAACAGCGCCGAGTTCACCCCTCCACTTT
TRBV7-9	TRBD1	.	TRBJ1-4	CASSSTDRGREKLFF	TGTGCCAGCAGCTCAACCGACAGGGGGCGCGAAAAACTGTTTTTT
TRBV10-2	.	.	TRBJ1-1	CASTMARATEAFF	TGCGCCAGCACTATGGCTCGGGCCACTGAAGCTTTCTTT
TRBV19	TRBD1	once	TRBJ1-5	CASSVQGARSQPQHF	TGTGCCAGTAGTGTTCAGGGGGCGCGAAGTCAGCCCCAGCATTTT
TRBV7-2	.	.	TRBJ1-2	CASSLVGDIGHNYGYTF	TGTGCCAGCAGCTTAGTTGGGGACATCGGGCATAACTATGGCTACACCTTC